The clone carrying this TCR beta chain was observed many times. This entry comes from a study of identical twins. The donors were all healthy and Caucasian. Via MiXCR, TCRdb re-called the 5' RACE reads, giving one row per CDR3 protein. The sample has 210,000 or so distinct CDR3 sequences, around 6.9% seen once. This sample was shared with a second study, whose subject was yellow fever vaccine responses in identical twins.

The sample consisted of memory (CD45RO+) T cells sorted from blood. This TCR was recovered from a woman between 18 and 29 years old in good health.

The DNA for the CDR3 is TGTGCCAGCAGCTTAGGGGGGGGTCCCCAAGAGACCCAGTACTTC. It is translated as CASSLGGGPQETQYF. The V and J genes are TRBV7-2 and TRBJ2-5, with 7 bases that match TRBD2. The CDR3 extends over 15 amino acids. Trimming at V came to 1 base and at J to 1 base, leaving 3 bases not matched to a gene. CDR1 SGHTA and CDR2 FQGNSA come from the germline V gene. Combining the CDR3 with reference TRBV7-2 and TRBJ2-5 gives the whole variable domain GAGVSQSPSNKVTEKGKDVELRCDPISGHTALYWYRQSLGQGLEFLIYFQGNSAPDKSGLPSDRFSAERTGGSVSTLTIQRTQQEDSAVYLCASSLGGGPQETQYFGPGTRLLVL.